Sequencing of this T cell receptor (beta chain) was carried out in a study of control samples from healthy donors and cancer patients. This clone was detected only once. From germline, CDR1 is LNHDA and CDR2 SQIVND (reference sequence). V lost 9 bases, J lost 0 bases, and 4 bases stayed unmatched. The CDR3 totals 15 residues. Repertoires were generated with immunoSEQ multiplex PCR, while TCRdb's copy carries only in-frame clones and drops some. The sample includes around 170,000 clones, 85% to 90% of them seen just once. Sequenced: blood. The chain is built from TRBV19 and TRBJ1-6; 8 bases agree with TRBD1. The source is a woman aged 45-59 years in good health. As DNA, the CDR3 is TGTGCCAGCGCAGGGGGCGCCTCCTATAATTCACCCCTCCACTTT. Translating it yields CASAGGASYNSPLHF.